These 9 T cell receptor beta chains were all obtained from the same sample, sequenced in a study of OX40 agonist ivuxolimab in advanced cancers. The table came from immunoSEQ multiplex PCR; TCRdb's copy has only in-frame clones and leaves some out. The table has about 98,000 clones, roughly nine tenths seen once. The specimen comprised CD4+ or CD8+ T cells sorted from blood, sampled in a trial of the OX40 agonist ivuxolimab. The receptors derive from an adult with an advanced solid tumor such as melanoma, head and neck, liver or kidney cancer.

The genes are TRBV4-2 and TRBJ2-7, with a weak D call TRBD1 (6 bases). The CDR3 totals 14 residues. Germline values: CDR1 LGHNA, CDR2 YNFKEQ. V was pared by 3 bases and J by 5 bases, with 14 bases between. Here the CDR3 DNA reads TGTGCCAGCAGCCATACAGGGAAGGACCACGAGCAGTACTTC. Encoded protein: CASSHTGKDHEQYF.

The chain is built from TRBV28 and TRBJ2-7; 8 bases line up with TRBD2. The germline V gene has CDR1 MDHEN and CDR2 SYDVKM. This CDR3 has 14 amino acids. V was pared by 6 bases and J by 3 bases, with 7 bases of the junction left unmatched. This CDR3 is CASRPGTRIYEQYF. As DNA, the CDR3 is TGTGCCAGCAGACCCGGGACTAGGATCTACGAGCAGTACTTC.

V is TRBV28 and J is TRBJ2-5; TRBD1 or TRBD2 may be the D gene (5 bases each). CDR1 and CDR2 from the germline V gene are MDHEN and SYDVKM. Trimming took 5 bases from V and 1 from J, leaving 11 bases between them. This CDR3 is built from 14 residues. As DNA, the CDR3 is TGTGCCAGCAGTGATGGGACCTTCCAAGAGACCCAGTACTTC. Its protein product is CASSDGTFQETQYF. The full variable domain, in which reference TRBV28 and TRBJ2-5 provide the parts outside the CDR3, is DVKVTQSSRYLVKRTGEKVFLECVQDMDHENMFWYRQDPGLGLRLIYFSYDVKMKEKGDIPEGYSVSREKKERFSLILESASTNQTSMYLCASSDGTFQETQYFGPGTRLLVL.

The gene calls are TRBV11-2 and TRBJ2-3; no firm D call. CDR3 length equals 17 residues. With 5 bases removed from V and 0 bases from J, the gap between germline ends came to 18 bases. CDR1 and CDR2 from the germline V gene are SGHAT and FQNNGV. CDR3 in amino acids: CASSPRVGSSSTDTQYF. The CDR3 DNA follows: TGTGCCAGCAGCCCCCGGGTCGGCAGCTCTAGCACAGATACGCAGTATTTT.

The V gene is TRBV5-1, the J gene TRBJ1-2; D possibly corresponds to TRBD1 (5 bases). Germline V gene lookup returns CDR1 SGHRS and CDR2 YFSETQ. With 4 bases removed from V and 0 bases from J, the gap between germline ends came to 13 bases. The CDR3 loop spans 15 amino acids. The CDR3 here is CASSLGTVTNYGYTF. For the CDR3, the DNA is TGCGCCAGCAGCCTAGGGACGGTTACTAACTATGGCTACACCTTC.

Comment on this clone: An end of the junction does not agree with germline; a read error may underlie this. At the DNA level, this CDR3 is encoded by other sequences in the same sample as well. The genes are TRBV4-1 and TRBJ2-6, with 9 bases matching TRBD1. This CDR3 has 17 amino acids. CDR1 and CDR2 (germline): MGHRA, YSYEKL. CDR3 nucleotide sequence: TGCGCCAGTAGCCAAGAAGGGACAGGGTCCGGGGCCAACGTCCTGACTTTC. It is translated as CASSQEGTGSGANVLTF.

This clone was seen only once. The CDR3 spells CASSMNRGPYEQYF. The CDR3 coding sequence is TGTGCCAGTAGTATGAACAGGGGCCCCTACGAGCAGTACTTC. The chain uses TRBV19 and TRBJ2-7, with TRBD1 identical over 7 bases. The junction had 4 bases not matched to a gene; V was cut back by 3 bases and J by 2 bases. Germline CDR1 is LNHDA and CDR2 is SQIVND (reference sequence). This CDR3 is built from 14 residues.

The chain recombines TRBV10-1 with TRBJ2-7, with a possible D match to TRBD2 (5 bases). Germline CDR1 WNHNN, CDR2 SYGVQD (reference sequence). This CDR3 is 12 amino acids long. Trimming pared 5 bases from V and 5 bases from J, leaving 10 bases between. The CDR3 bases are TGCGCCAGCAGTTCGGGATTCAACGAGCAGTACTTC. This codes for CASSSGFNEQYF.

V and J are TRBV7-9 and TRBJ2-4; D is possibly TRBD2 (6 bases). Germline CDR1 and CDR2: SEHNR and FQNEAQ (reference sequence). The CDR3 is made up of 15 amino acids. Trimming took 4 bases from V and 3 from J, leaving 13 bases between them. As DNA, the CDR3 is TGTGCCAGCAGCTCCCCCGGGGGAGACAAAAACATTCAGTACTTC. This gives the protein CASSSPGGDKNIQYF.